The rows below give T cell receptor beta chains drawn from one sample of a study of cytomegalovirus exposure and HLA in healthy donors. Assay: immunoSEQ multiplex PCR; the TCRdb copy retains only in-frame clones and omits some. The sample lists some 98,000 clones, approximately 77% occurring once. Sequenced input: PBMCs. These receptors were collected from a female donor in good health and CMV-seronegative. Both conserved end residues are part of each CDR3. Each record gives: V gene, clone size, D gene, J gene, CDR3 protein, CDR3 DNA. The D gene is left open where the match is weak. A row's size may be missing; if present it is once, few, many or a size class.

V: TRBV2
size: once
D: .
J: TRBJ2-5
CDR3: CASSLRVEETQYF
DNA: TGTGCCAGCAGCCTCAGGGTTGAGGAGACCCAGTACTTC

V: TRBV11-2
size: .
D: .
J: TRBJ2-7
CDR3: CASSLDLIGLGVYEQYF
DNA: TGTGCCAGCAGCTTAGATCTTATTGGCCTCGGGGTCTACGAGCAGTACTTC

V: TRBV6-5
size: few
D: .
J: TRBJ2-7
CDR3: CASSYSKNSPYEQYF
DNA: TGTGCCAGCAGTTACTCGAAAAACAGCCCCTACGAGCAGTACTTC

V: TRBV6-5
size: few
D: .
J: TRBJ1-1
CDR3: CASSYGSENTEAFF
DNA: TGTGCCAGCAGTTACGGGAGCGAGAACACTGAAGCTTTCTTT

V: TRBV5-1
size: .
D: .
J: TRBJ1-4
CDR3: CASSLQENEKLFF
DNA: TGCGCCAGCAGCTTACAGGAGAATGAAAAACTGTTTTTT

V: TRBV4-2
size: .
D: TRBD2
J: TRBJ2-7
CDR3: CASSQDFGTSGSLDEQYF
DNA: TGTGCCAGCAGCCAAGATTTTGGAACTAGCGGGAGTTTGGACGAGCAGTACTTC

V: TRBV11-2
size: .
D: TRBD1
J: TRBJ1-2
CDR3: CASSFGTGGLDGYTF
DNA: TGTGCCAGCAGCTTCGGGACAGGGGGTCTGGATGGCTACACCTTC

V: TRBV5-1
size: .
D: .
J: TRBJ1-2
CDR3: CASSLGQESNYGYTF
DNA: TGCGCCAGCAGCTTGGGACAGGAATCAAACTATGGCTACACCTTC

V: TRBV28
size: .
D: .
J: TRBJ1-1
CDR3: CASRDTQVTEAFF
DNA: TGTGCCAGCAGGGATACCCAGGTTACTGAAGCTTTCTTT

V: TRBV29-1
size: .
D: TRBD1
J: TRBJ2-2
CDR3: CSVDRGRHTGELFF
DNA: TGCAGCGTTGACAGGGGGCGGCACACCGGGGAGCTGTTTTTT

V: TRBV9
size: few
D: .
J: TRBJ2-5
CDR3: CASSAQLSEGAQYF
DNA: TGTGCCAGCAGCGCACAACTGAGTGAGGGGGCCCAGTACTTC

V: TRBV25-1
size: .
D: TRBD1
J: TRBJ1-2
CDR3: CASVGGQLQNGYTF
DNA: TGTGCCAGCGTAGGGGGACAGCTCCAGAATGGCTACACCTTC

V: TRBV7-3
size: once
D: .
J: TRBJ1-2
CDR3: CASSYDGGGYGYTF
DNA: TGTGCCAGCAGCTATGACGGCGGGGGGTATGGCTACACCTTC

V: TRBV6-5
size: .
D: .
J: TRBJ2-7
CDR3: CASSEAWSYEQYF
DNA: TGTGCCAGCAGTGAAGCATGGAGCTACGAGCAGTACTTC

V: TRBV6-5
size: .
D: .
J: TRBJ1-1
CDR3: CASSYRGGIAEAFF
DNA: TGTGCCAGCAGTTACAGGGGTGGGATAGCTGAAGCTTTCTTT

V: TRBV2
size: .
D: TRBD1
J: TRBJ1-2
CDR3: CASTAGGLYGGYTF
DNA: TGTGCCAGCACTGCAGGGGGACTCTACGGAGGCTACACCTTC

V: TRBV7-6
size: .
D: .
J: TRBJ1-2
CDR3: CASSFQVFDGYTF
DNA: TGTGCCAGCAGCTTCCAGGTTTTTGATGGCTACACCTTC

V: TRBV6-1
size: .
D: TRBD2
J: TRBJ2-2
CDR3: CASSGWGGTGELFF
DNA: TGTGCCAGCAGTGGCTGGGGGGGCACCGGGGAGCTGTTTTTT

V: TRBV7-8
size: once
D: .
J: TRBJ1-2
CDR3: CASSPQGYGYTF
DNA: TGTGCCAGCAGCCCCCAGGGATATGGCTACACCTTC

V: TRBV18
size: .
D: TRBD2
J: TRBJ2-3
CDR3: CASSRTSASTDTQYF
DNA: TGTGCCAGCTCCCGGACTAGCGCTAGCACAGATACGCAGTATTTT

V: TRBV27
size: .
D: TRBD1
J: TRBJ2-2
CDR3: CASSLMQTGANTGELFF
DNA: TGTGCCAGCAGTTTAATGCAGACAGGGGCGAACACCGGGGAGCTGTTTTTT

V: TRBV2
size: .
D: .
J: TRBJ2-1
CDR3: CASRYSYNEQFF
DNA: TGTGCCAGCAGATACTCCTACAATGAGCAGTTCTTC

V: TRBV5-6
size: .
D: TRBD1
J: TRBJ1-2
CDR3: CASSLNSFTGDGGYTF
DNA: TGTGCCAGCAGCTTGAATTCCTTCACAGGGGATGGTGGCTACACCTTC

V: TRBV6-5
size: .
D: .
J: TRBJ1-1
CDR3: CASRRENTEAFF
DNA: TGTGCCAGCAGACGGGAGAACACTGAAGCTTTCTTT

V: TRBV7-2
size: .
D: TRBD2
J: TRBJ2-3
CDR3: CASSWSGLAFDTQYF
DNA: TGTGCCAGCAGCTGGTCAGGACTAGCTTTCGATACGCAGTATTTT

V: TRBV19
size: .
D: TRBD1
J: TRBJ1-4
CDR3: CASSIGDSAHEKLFF
DNA: TGTGCCAGTAGTATTGGGGACAGTGCTCACGAAAAACTGTTTTTT

V: TRBV10-2
size: few
D: .
J: TRBJ1-2
CDR3: CASRKGENYGYTF
DNA: TGCGCCAGCAGGAAGGGGGAGAACTATGGCTACACCTTC

V: TRBV2
size: few
D: .
J: TRBJ1-5
CDR3: CASSGTGRQPQHF
DNA: TGTGCCAGCAGTGGCACAGGGAGACAGCCCCAGCATTTT

V: TRBV10-3
size: few
D: TRBD2
J: TRBJ2-1
CDR3: CAISGTGTIPTNEQFF
DNA: TGTGCCATCAGTGGAACCGGGACTATACCAACAAATGAGCAGTTCTTC

V: TRBV18
size: .
D: .
J: TRBJ2-5
CDR3: CASSPPQGPRETQYF
DNA: TGTGCCAGCTCACCACCCCAGGGCCCGAGGGAGACCCAGTACTTC

V: TRBV5-1
size: .
D: TRBD1
J: TRBJ1-6
CDR3: CASSSGQGMNSPLHF
DNA: TGCGCCAGCAGCTCAGGACAGGGGATGAATTCACCCCTCCACTTT

V: TRBV9
size: .
D: .
J: TRBJ2-5
CDR3: CASSVASGGEETQYF
DNA: TGTGCCAGCAGCGTAGCGTCTGGGGGCGAAGAGACCCAGTACTTC

V: TRBV28
size: .
D: .
J: TRBJ1-5
CDR3: CASFSSSKSNQPQHF
DNA: TGTGCCAGCTTCTCCTCGAGCAAGAGCAATCAGCCCCAGCATTTT

V: TRBV11-2
size: .
D: TRBD2
J: TRBJ2-7
CDR3: CASSPQSGDEQYF
DNA: TGTGCCAGCAGCCCCCAAAGCGGGGACGAGCAGTACTTC

V: TRBV5-1
size: .
D: TRBD2
J: TRBJ2-5
CDR3: CASSQGGGRQETQYF
DNA: TGCGCCAGCAGCCAAGGCGGGGGGCGTCAAGAGACCCAGTACTTC

V: TRBV5-1
size: .
D: .
J: TRBJ2-1
CDR3: CASGGASSYNEQFF
DNA: TGCGCCAGCGGCGGGGCGAGCTCCTACAATGAGCAGTTCTTC

V: TRBV5-1
size: .
D: .
J: TRBJ1-1
CDR3: CASSLGEGRNTEAFF
DNA: TGCGCCAGCAGCTTGGGGGAAGGGAGGAACACTGAAGCTTTCTTT

V: TRBV5-5
size: few
D: TRBD2
J: TRBJ2-7
CDR3: CASSFAQREGREQYF
DNA: TGTGCCAGCAGCTTTGCCCAGCGGGAGGGCCGGGAGCAGTACTTC

V: TRBV27
size: few
D: .
J: TRBJ2-7
CDR3: CASSIRPPYEQYF
DNA: TGTGCCAGCAGCATCAGGCCCCCCTACGAGCAGTACTTC

V: TRBV5-6
size: .
D: TRBD1
J: TRBJ1-1
CDR3: CASSPGTANTEAFF
DNA: TGTGCCAGCAGCCCCGGGACAGCGAACACTGAAGCTTTCTTT

V: TRBV6-5
size: once
D: .
J: TRBJ1-1
CDR3: CASRRTMNTEAFF
DNA: TGTGCCAGCAGGAGAACCATGAACACTGAAGCTTTCTTT

V: TRBV5-8
size: .
D: .
J: TRBJ2-1
CDR3: CASSLSYNEQFF
DNA: TGTGCCAGCAGCTTGTCATACAATGAGCAGTTCTTC

V: TRBV11-2
size: .
D: TRBD2
J: TRBJ2-3
CDR3: CASSSLAGGRADTQYF
DNA: TGTGCCAGCAGCTCTCTAGCGGGAGGACGGGCAGATACGCAGTATTTT

V: TRBV18
size: .
D: TRBD1
J: TRBJ2-5
CDR3: CASSPGRTGRTETQYF
DNA: TGTGCCAGCTCACCAGGGAGGACAGGGAGGACGGAGACCCAGTACTTC